Sequencing of this T cell receptor (beta chain) was carried out in a study of identical twins. Overall study findings and caveats: Its conclusions, products of cross-sectional statistical analysis, did not come from following the same donors.

In the case of this clonotype: Its antigen is unknown.

There were only healthy Caucasians among the donors. Germline lookup yields CDR1 DFQATT and CDR2 SNEGSKA (reference sequence). Trimming removed 4 bases from V and 2 bases from J, with 14 bases in between. The CDR3 sequence is 15 residues long. TCRdb redid the calling of the 5' RACE reads with MiXCR, one entry per CDR3 protein. In the table there are hundreds of thousands of distinct CDR3 sequences, roughly 6% of which are singletons. The TCR was taken from a man aged 18 to 35 in good health. This sequence joins TRBV20-1 and TRBJ2-2; D call uncertain. Sample: naive T cells sorted from blood. The CDR3, as DNA: TGCAGTGCTACCCCTCCCGGGCTAAACACCGGGGAGCTGTTTTTT. Translated, it gives CSATPPGLNTGELFF.